Presented here are 5 T cell receptor beta chains from one specimen sequenced in a study of somatic mutations in cytotoxic T cells in rheumatoid arthritis. TCRdb's table, derived via immunoSEQ multiplex PCR, lists solely in-frame clones and lacks some. Among about 18,000 clones listed, roughly four fifths were seen once. Sequencing used CD8+ T cells sorted from blood. Every receptor here comes from an adult with rheumatoid arthritis.

V is TRBV14 and J is TRBJ2-1; D tentatively fits TRBD1 or TRBD2 (5 bases each). V gave up 4 bases and J gave up 9 bases, with 22 bases separating them. Germline values: CDR1 SGHDN, CDR2 FVKESK. CDR3 length: 16 amino acids. Here the CDR3 DNA reads TGTGCCAGCAGCCGCCCAGAGGGGCCCCGTCGGGGTGAGCAGTTCTTC. This gives the protein CASSRPEGPRRGEQFF. Combining the CDR3 with reference TRBV14 and TRBJ2-1 gives the whole variable domain EAGVTQFPSHSVIEKGQTVTLRCDPISGHDNLYWYRRVMGKEIKFLLHFVKESKQDESGMPNNRFLAERTGGTYSTLKVQPAELEDSGVYFCASSRPEGPRRGEQFFGPGTRLTVL.

CDR3 residues: CASSPGTTSTDTQYF. The CDR3 nucleotides read TGTGCCAGCAGCCCTGGGACTACTTCCACAGATACGCAGTATTTT. The chain couples TRBV13 to TRBJ2-3; 7 positions match TRBD2. This CDR3 spans 15 amino acids. The germline V gene has CDR1 PRHDT and CDR2 FYEKMQ (reference sequence). After removal of 5 bases from V and 2 bases from J, the junction contained 7 bases not matched to a gene.

This clone is labeled medium-sized (0.01 to 0.1%). The chain carries TRBV7-2 and TRBJ2-7, with a possible D match to TRBD2 (6 bases). The CDR3 spans 13 residues. Deletions cut 5 bases from V and 2 bases from J, with 10 bases between. Germline V lookup: CDR1 SGHTA, CDR2 FQGNSA. In DNA form, the CDR3 reads TGTGCCAGCAGCCCCACGGGGGCCTACGAGCAGTACTTC. It specifies CASSPTGAYEQYF.

This chain uses TRBV6-1 with TRBJ2-2; D ambiguous. The CDR3 runs 15 residues. Per germline, CDR1 MNHNS and CDR2 SASEGT. V shed 3 bases and J shed 5 bases, with 13 bases lying between them. CDR3 in DNA: TGTGCCAGCAGTGAGGTTCCCAGTGGGACCGGGGAGCTGTTTTTT. Encoded protein: CASSEVPSGTGELFF.

The chain has TRBV9 and TRBJ2-7; D is unclear. This CDR3 is 14 amino acids long. V was cut by 4 bases and J by 2 bases, with 13 bases left in between. From germline, CDR1 is SGDLS and CDR2 YYNGEE. CDR3 nucleotides: TGTGCCAGCAGCTCGGGCGGTAGCACCTACGAGCAGTACTTC. Amino acids: CASSSGGSTYEQYF.